The clone carrying this T cell receptor (beta chain) appeared many times. The time point is: after neoadjuvant nivolumab, at surgical resection. The entry originates in a study of neoadjuvant anti-PD-1 for oral cavity cancer. V lost 2 bases, J lost 4 bases, and 9 bases lay in between. Germline lookup yields CDR1 SGHVS and CDR2 FNYEAQ. The CDR3 covers 13 residues. The protocol was immunoSEQ multiplex PCR, while the TCRdb copy is restricted to in-frame clones and leaves out a portion. The repertoire has tens of thousands of clones, 45% of them found once; the top ten carry under 50%. This receptor was obtained from a person between 35 and 79 years old with oral cavity squamous cell carcinoma. The sequences come from tumor tissue, collected after nivolumab (anti-PD-1) treatment. The chain links TRBV7-6 to TRBJ2-7; no clear D gene. This chain's CDR3 is CASSLRYGYEQYF. CDR3 nucleotide sequence: TGTGCCAGCAGCTTAAGGTACGGGTACGAGCAGTACTTC.